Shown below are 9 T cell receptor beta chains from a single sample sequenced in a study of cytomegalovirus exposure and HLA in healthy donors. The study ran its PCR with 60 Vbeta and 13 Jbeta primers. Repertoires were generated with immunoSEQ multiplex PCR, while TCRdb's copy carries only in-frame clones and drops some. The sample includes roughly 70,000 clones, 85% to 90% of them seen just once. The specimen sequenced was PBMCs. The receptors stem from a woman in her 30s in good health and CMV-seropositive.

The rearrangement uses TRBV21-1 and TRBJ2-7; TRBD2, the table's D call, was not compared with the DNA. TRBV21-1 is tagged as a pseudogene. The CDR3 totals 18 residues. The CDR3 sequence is CASSKGRTSGRAAYEQYF. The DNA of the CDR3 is TGTGCCAGCAGCAAAGGCCGAACTAGCGGGAGGGCCGCCTACGAGCAGTACTTC.

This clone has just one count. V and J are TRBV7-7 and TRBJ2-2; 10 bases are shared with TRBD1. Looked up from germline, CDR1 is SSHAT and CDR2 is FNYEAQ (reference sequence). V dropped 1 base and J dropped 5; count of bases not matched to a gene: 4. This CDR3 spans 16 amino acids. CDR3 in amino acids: CASSLGDRGGTGELFF. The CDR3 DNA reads TGTGCCAGCAGCTTAGGGGACAGGGGAGGAACCGGGGAGCTGTTTTTT.

The CDR3 here is CASSPRGWELFF. The CDR3 bases are TGTGCCAGCAGTCCCCGGGGGTGGGAGCTGTTTTTT. The chain links TRBV6-6 to TRBJ2-2; D is possibly TRBD2 (6 bases). CDR3 length: 12 residues. Germline CDR1 reads MNHNY; CDR2 reads SVGAGI (reference sequence). The V end was cut by 5 bases, the J end by 9 bases, with 10 bases between.

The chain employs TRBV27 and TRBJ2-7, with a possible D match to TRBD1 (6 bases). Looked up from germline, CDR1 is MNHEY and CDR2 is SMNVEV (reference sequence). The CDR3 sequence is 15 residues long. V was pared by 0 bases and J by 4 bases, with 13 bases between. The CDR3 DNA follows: TGTGCCAGCAGTTTATCCGGCAGGGGTAGGTACGAGCAGTACTTC. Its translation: CASSLSGRGRYEQYF.

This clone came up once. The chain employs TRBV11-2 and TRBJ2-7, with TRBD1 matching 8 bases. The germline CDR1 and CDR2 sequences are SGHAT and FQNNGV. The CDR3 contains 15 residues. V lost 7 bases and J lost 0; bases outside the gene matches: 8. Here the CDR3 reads CASTFTGGNSYEQYF. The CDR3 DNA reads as TGTGCCAGCACCTTCACAGGGGGAAACTCCTACGAGCAGTACTTC.

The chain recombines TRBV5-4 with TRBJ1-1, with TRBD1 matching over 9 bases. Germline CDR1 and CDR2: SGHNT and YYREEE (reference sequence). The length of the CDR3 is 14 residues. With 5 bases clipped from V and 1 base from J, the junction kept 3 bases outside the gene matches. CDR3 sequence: CASRQTGGNTEAFF. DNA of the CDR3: TGTGCCAGCAGACAGACAGGGGGGAACACTGAAGCTTTCTTT. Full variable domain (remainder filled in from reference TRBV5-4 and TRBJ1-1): ETGVTQSPTHLIKTRGQQVTLRCSSQSGHNTVSWYQQALGQGPQFIFQYYREEENGRGNFPPRFSGLQFPNYSSELNVNALELDDSALYLCASRQTGGNTEAFFGQGTRLTVV.

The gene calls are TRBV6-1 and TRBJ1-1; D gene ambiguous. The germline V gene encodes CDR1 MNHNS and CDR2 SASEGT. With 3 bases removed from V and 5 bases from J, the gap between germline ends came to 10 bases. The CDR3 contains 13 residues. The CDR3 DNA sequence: TGTGCCAGCAGTGACTATTCGTGGACTGAAGCTTTCTTT. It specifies CASSDYSWTEAFF.

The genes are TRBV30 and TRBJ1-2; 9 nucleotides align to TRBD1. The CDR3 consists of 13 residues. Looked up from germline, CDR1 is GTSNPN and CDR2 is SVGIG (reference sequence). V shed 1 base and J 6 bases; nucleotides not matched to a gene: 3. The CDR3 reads CAWSGGQGNGYTF. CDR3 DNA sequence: TGTGCCTGGAGTGGGGGACAGGGTAATGGCTACACCTTC.

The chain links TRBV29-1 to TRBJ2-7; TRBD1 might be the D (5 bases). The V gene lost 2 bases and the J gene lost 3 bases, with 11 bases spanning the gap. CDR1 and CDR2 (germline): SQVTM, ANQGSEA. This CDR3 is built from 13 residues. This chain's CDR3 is CSVESQGLYEQYF. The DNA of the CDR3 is TGCAGCGTTGAATCCCAGGGTCTCTACGAGCAGTACTTC.